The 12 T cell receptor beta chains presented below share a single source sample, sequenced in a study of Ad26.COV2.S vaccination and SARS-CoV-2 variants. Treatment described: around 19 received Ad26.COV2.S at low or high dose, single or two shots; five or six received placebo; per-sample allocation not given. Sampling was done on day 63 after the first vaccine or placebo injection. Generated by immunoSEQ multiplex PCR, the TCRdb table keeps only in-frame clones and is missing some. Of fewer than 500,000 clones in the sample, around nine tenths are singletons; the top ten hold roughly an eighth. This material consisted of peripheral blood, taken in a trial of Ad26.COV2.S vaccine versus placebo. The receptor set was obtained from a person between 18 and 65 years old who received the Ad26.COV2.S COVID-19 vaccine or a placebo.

The CDR3 nucleotides are TGTGCCACCAGCAGAGTGCTCGCGGGAGTAGCAGATACGCAGTATTTT. Its protein is CATSRVLAGVADTQYF. V is TRBV15 and J is TRBJ2-3; 7 bases map to TRBD2. Germline V gives CDR1 LNHNV, CDR2 YYDKDF (reference sequence). Trimming removed 1 base from V and 4 bases from J; junction bases left unmatched: 8. The CDR3 has 16 amino acids.

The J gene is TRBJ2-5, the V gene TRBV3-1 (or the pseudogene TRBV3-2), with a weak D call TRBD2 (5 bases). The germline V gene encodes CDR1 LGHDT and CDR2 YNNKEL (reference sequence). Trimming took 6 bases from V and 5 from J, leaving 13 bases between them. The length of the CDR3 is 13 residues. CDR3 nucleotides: TGTGCCAGCAGTTGGGGTTCGGGGGAGACCCAGTACTTC. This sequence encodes CASSWGSGETQYF.

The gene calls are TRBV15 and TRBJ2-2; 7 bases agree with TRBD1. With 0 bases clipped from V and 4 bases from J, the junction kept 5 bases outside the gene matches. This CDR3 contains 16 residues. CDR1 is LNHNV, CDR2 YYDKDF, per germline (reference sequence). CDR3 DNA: TGTGCCACCAGCAGAGAAAGGGGGCTGGTCACCGGGGAGCTGTTTTTT. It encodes CATSRERGLVTGELFF.

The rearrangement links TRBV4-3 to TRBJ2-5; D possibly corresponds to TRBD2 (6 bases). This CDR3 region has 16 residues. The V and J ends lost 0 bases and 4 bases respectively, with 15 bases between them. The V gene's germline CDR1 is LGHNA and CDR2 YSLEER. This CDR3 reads CASSQDSGEGLETQYF. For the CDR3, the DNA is TGCGCCAGCAGCCAAGATTCGGGAGAGGGTTTAGAGACCCAGTACTTC.

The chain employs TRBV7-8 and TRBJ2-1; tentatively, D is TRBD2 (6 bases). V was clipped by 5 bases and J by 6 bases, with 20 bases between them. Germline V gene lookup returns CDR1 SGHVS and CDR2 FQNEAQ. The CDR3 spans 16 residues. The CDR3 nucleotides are TGTGCCAGCAGCCCTCGGGTGCAGGGAGGATCCAATGAGCAGTTCTTC. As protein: CASSPRVQGGSNEQFF. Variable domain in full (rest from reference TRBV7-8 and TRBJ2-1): GAGVSQSPRYKVAKRGQDVALRCDPISGHVSLFWYQQALGQGPEFLTYFQNEAQLDKSGLPSDRFFAERPEGSVSTLKIQRTQQEDSAVYLCASSPRVQGGSNEQFFGPGTRLTVL.

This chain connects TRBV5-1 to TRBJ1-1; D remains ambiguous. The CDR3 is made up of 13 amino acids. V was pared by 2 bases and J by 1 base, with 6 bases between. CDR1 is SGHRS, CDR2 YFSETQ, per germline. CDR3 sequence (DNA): TGCGCCAGCAGCTTAGAGCAGAACACTGAAGCTTTCTTT. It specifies CASSLEQNTEAFF.

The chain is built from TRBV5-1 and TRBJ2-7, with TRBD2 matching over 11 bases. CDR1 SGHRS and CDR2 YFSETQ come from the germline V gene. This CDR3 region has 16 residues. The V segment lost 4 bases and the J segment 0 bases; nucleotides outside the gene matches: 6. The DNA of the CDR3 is TGCGCCAGCAGCAACAAAACTAGCGGGGGCTCCTACGAGCAGTACTTC. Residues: CASSNKTSGGSYEQYF.

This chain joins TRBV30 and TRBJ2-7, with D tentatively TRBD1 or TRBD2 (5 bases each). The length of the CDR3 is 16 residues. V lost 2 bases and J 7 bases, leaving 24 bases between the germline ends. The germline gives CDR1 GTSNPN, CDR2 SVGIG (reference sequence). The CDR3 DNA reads TGTGCCTGGAGTTTTCGGGGCCCCGGCCTTACGCGGGAGCAGTACTTC. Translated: CAWSFRGPGLTREQYF.

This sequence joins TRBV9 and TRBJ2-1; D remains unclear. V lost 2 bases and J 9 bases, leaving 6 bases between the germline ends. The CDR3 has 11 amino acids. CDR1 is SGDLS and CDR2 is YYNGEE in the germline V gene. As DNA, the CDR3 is TGTGCCAGCAGCGTGAATAGTGAGCAGTTCTTC. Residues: CASSVNSEQFF.

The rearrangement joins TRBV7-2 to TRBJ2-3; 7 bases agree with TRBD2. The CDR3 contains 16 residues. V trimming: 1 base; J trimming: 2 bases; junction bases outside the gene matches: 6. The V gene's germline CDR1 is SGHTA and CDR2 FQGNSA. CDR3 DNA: TGTGCCAGCAGCTTAGGGGTCGGGGGGATCACAGATACGCAGTATTTT. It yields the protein CASSLGVGGITDTQYF.

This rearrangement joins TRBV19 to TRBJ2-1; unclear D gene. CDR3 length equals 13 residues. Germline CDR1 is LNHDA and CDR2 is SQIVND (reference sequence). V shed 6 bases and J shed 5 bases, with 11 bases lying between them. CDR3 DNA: TGTGCCAGTAGCCTACAAGAAAACAATGAGCAGTTCTTC. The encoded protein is CASSLQENNEQFF.

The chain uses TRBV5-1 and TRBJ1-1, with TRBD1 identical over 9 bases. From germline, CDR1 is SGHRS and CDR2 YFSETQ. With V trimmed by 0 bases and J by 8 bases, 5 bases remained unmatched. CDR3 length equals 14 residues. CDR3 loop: CASSLGTGTGEAFF. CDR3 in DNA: TGCGCCAGCAGCTTGGGTACCGGGACAGGGGAAGCTTTCTTT.